This passage covers 3 T cell receptor beta chains from one sample sequenced in a study of blood T cell repertoires in COVID-19. The method was immunoSEQ multiplex PCR; TCRdb's version includes in-frame clones alone and lacks a portion of them. This table has about 87,000 clones, 75% appearing once. The sequencing input was peripheral blood. These receptors originate from a woman in her 50s with acute or convalescent COVID-19.

The rearrangement uses TRBV6-5 and TRBJ2-5; 10 positions match TRBD1. With V trimmed by 6 bases and J by 4 bases, 5 bases remained unmatched. CDR3 length: 14 residues. CDR1 and CDR2 from the germline V gene are MNHEY and SVGAGI. The CDR3 nucleotides are TGTGCCAGCAGCTACGACAGGGGGCGAGAGACCCAGTACTTC. Translated, it gives CASSYDRGRETQYF.

The genes are TRBV18 and TRBJ1-6; 7 positions match TRBD1. Per the germline V gene, CDR1 is KGHSH and CDR2 is LQKENI. V trimming: 6 bases; J trimming: 7 bases; junction bases outside the gene matches: 6. CDR3 length equals 14 residues. The CDR3 region has the DNA TGTGCCAGCTCGTCCGGGACAGCCAATTCACCCCTCCACTTT. Its protein is CASSSGTANSPLHF. Variable domain in full (rest from reference TRBV18 and TRBJ1-6): NAGVMQNPRHLVRRRGQEARLRCSPMKGHSHVYWYRQLPEEGLKFMVYLQKENIIDESGMPKERFSAEFPKEGPSILRIQQVVRGDSAAYFCASSSGTANSPLHFGNGTRLTVT.

The chain has TRBV6-1 and TRBJ1-5, with 9 bases matching TRBD1. The V and J ends lost 3 bases and 5 bases, in that order; junction bases with no gene match: 11. In germline, CDR1 is MNHNS, CDR2 SASEGT. This CDR3 comprises 17 residues. This chain's CDR3 is CASSDFLTGGSDQPQHF. The CDR3 coding sequence is TGTGCCAGCAGTGACTTTCTGACAGGGGGAAGTGATCAGCCCCAGCATTTT.